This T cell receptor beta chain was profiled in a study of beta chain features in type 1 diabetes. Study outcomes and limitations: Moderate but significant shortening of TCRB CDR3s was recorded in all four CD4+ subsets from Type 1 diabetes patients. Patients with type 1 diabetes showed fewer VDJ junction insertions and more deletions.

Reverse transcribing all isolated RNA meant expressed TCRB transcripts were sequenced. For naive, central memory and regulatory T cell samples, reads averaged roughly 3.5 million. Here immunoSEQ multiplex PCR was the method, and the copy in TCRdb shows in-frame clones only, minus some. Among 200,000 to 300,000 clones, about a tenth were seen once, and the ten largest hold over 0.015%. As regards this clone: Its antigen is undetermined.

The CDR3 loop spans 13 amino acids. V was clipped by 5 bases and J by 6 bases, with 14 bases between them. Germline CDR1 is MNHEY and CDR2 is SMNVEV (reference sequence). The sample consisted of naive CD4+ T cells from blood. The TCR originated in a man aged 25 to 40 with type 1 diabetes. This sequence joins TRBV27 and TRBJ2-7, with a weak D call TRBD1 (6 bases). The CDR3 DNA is TGTGCCAGCAGTGGGGTGGGGGCCGGCGAGCAGTACTTC. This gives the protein CASSGVGAGEQYF.